The count of the clone carrying this TCR beta chain is one. Between the trimmed V and J ends, which lost 1 base and 14 bases, there was a span of 12 bases. Germline V lookup: CDR1 KGHSH, CDR2 LQKENI. CDR3 length equals 12 residues. Original methodology: Amplified reference gene primers provided the basis for estimating nucleated cell counts. The assay was immunoSEQ multiplex PCR, and TCRdb's table has in-frame clones only and misses some. V, J and clone size derive from that table, while D and trimming were established from the DNA sequence. This sample yields approximately 120,000 clones, of which 88% are seen a single time; about 1.6% belongs to the top ten. These data are taken from a study of blood T cell repertoires in COVID-19. Looking at the study overall: Samples of COVID-19 (acute and convalescent) were obtained from the United States, Italy and Spain. From T cells, B-cell-depleted T cells, or PBMCs came the material, which was cDNA or gDNA.

The V call is TRBV18, the J call TRBJ2-1; D might be TRBD2 (5 bases). The sample consisted of peripheral blood. The clonotype was recovered from a human donor in a cohort sampled during active COVID-19. CDR3 loop: CASSPRTGVEFF. In DNA, the CDR3 is TGTGCCAGCTCACCACGGACTGGAGTAGAGTTCTTC.